This T cell receptor (beta chain) was sequenced in a study of tissue T cells after allogeneic stem cell transplantation. Sequenced by immunoSEQ multiplex PCR; TCRdb stores in-frame clones only, minus some. The sample includes several thousand clones, under 75% of them seen just once. Autopsy tissues spanned esophagus to rectum, liver, skin, and lymphoid organs including spleen. CDR3 length equals 16 residues. Germline V gives CDR1 SGHVS, CDR2 FNYEAQ. Trimming removed 0 bases from V and 12 bases from J; junction bases left unmatched: 14. The receptor's source is a female donor older than 55 with lung cancer. The V call is TRBV7-6, the J call TRBJ2-3; 8 bases match TRBD2. This specimen was duodenum tissue, taken at autopsy. CDR3 residues: CASSLALRVAGSPQYF. The CDR3 coding sequence is TGTGCCAGCAGCTTAGCGCTAAGGGTAGCGGGATCCCCACAGTATTTT.